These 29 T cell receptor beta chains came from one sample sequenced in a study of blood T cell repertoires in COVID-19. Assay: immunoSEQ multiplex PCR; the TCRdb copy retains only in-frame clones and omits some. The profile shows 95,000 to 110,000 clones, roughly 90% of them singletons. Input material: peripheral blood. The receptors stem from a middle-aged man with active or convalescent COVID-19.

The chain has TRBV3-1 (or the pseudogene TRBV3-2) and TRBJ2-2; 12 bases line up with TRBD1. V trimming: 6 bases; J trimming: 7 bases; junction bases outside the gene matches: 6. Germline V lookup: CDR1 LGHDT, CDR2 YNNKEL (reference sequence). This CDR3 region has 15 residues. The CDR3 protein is CASRPGTGGYGELFF. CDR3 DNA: TGTGCCAGCAGGCCCGGGACAGGGGGCTACGGGGAGCTGTTTTTT.

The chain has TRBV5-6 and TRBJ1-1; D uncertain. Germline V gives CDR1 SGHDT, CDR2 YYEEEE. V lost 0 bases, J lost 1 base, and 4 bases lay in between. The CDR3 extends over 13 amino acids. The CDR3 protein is CASSLGANTEAFF. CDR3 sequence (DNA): TGTGCCAGCAGCTTGGGCGCGAACACTGAAGCTTTCTTT.

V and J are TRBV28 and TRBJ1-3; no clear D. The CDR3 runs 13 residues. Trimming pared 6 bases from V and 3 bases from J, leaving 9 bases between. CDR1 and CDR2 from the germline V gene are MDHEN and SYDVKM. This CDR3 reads CASRVELGNTIYF. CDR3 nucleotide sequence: TGTGCCAGCAGAGTTGAACTTGGAAACACCATATATTTT.

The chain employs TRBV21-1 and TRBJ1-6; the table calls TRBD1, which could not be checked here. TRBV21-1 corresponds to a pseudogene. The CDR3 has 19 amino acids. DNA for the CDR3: TGTGCCAGCAGCAAAGCCCCGACAACTTACAGCTCCTATAATTCACCCCTCCACTTT. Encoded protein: CASSKAPTTYSSYNSPLHF.

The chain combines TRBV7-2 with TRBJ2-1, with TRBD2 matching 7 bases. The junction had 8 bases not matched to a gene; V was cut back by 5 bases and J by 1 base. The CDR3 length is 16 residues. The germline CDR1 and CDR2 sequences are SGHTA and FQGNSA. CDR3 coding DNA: TGTGCCAGCAGCCTTGGACCGGGACTATCCTACAATGAGCAGTTCTTC. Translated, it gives CASSLGPGLSYNEQFF. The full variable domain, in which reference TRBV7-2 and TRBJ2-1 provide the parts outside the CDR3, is GAGVSQSPSNKVTEKGKDVELRCDPISGHTALYWYRQSLGQGLEFLIYFQGNSAPDKSGLPSDRFSAERTGGSVSTLTIQRTQQEDSAVYLCASSLGPGLSYNEQFFGPGTRLTVL.

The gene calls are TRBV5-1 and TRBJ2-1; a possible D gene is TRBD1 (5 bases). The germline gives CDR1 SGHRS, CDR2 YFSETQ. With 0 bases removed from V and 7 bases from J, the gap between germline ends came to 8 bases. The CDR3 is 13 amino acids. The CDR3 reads CASSLEAGNEQFF. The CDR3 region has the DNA TGCGCCAGCAGCTTGGAGGCAGGGAATGAGCAGTTCTTC.

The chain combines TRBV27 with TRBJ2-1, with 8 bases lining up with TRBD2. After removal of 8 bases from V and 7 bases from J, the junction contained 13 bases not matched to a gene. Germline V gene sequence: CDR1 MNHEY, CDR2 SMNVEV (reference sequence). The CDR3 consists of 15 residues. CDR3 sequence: CASAGGGAGDNEQFF. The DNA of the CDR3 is TGTGCCAGCGCGGGGGGCGGGGCTGGAGATAATGAGCAGTTCTTC.

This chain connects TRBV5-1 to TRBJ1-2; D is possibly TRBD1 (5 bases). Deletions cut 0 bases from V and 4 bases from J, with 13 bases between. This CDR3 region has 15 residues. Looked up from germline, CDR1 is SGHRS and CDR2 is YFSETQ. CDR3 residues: CASSLGTQSFYGYTF. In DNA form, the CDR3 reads TGCGCCAGCAGCTTGGGGACACAATCCTTCTATGGCTACACCTTC.

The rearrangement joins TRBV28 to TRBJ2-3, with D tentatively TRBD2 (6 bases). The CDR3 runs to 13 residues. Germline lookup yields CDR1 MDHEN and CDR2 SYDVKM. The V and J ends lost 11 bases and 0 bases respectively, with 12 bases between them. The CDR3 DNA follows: TGTGCCTTCGGGAGAGGTAGCACAGATACGCAGTATTTT. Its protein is CAFGRGSTDTQYF.

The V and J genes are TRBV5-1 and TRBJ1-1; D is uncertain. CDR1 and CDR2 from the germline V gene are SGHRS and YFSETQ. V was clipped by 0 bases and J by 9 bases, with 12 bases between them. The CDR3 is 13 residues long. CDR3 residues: CASSLGQVDQAFF. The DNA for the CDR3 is TGCGCCAGCAGCTTGGGGCAGGTTGATCAAGCTTTCTTT.

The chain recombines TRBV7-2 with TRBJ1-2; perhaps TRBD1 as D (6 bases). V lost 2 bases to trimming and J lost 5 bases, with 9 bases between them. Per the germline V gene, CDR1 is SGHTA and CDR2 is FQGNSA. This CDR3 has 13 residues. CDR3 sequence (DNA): TGTGCCAGCAGCTTATCAGGGGCTTATGGCTACACCTTC. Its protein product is CASSLSGAYGYTF.

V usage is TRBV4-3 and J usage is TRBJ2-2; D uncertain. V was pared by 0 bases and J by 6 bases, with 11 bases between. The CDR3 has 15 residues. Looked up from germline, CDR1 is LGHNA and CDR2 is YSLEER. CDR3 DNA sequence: TGCGCCAGCAGCCAAGATGATGGCCGGGCCGGGGAGCTGTTTTTT. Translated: CASSQDDGRAGELFF.

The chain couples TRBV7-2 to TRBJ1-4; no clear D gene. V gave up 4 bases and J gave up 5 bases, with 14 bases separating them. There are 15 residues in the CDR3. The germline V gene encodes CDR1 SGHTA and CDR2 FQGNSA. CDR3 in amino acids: CASSYHAVQNEKLFF. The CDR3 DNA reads TGTGCCAGCAGCTATCACGCGGTGCAAAATGAAAAACTGTTTTTT.

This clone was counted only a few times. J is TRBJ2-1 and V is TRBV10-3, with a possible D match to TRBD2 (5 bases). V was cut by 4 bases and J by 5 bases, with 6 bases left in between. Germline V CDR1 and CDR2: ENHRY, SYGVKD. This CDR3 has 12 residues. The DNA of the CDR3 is TGTGCCATCAGTGCCGGGGACAATGAGCAGTTCTTC. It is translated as CAISAGDNEQFF.

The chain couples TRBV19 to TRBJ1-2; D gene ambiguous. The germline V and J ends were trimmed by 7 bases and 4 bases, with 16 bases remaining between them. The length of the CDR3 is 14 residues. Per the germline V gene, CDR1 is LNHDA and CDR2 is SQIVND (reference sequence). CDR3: CASNLMTATYGYTF. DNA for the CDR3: TGTGCCAGTAACCTGATGACTGCGACCTATGGCTACACCTTC.

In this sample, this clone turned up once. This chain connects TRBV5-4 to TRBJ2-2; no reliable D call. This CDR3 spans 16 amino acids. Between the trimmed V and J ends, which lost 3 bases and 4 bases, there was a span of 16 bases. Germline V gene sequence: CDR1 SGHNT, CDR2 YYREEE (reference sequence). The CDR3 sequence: CASSSLYPRGTGELFF. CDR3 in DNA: TGTGCCAGCAGCTCCTTGTATCCAAGAGGCACCGGGGAGCTGTTTTTT. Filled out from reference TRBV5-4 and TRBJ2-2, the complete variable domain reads ETGVTQSPTHLIKTRGQQVTLRCSSQSGHNTVSWYQQALGQGPQFIFQYYREEENGRGNFPPRFSGLQFPNYSSELNVNALELDDSALYLCASSSLYPRGTGELFFGEGSRLTVL.

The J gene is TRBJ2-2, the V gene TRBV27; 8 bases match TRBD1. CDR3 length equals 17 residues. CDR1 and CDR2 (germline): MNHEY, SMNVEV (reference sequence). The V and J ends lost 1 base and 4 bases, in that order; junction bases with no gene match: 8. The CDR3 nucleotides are TGTGCCAGCAGTTTATTATCAGGGGGCGTTAGCACCGGGGAGCTGTTTTTT. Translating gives CASSLLSGGVSTGELFF.

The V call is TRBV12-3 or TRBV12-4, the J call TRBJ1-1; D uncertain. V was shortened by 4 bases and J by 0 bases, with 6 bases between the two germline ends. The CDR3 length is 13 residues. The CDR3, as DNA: TGTGCCAGCAGTTCACAGATGAACACTGAAGCTTTCTTT. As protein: CASSSQMNTEAFF.

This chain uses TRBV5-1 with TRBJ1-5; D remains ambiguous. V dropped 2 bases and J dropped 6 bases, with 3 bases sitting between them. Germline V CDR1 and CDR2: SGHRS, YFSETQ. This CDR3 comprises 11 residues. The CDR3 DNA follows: TGCGCCAGCAGCTTCTGTCAGCCCCAGCATTTT. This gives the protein CASSFCQPQHF.

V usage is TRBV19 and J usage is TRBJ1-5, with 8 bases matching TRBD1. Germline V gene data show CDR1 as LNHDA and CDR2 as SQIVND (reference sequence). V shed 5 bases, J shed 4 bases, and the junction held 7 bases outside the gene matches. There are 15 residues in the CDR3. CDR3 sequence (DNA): TGTGCCAGTAGTCAGACAGGGGCGATTAATCAGCCCCAGCATTTT. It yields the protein CASSQTGAINQPQHF.

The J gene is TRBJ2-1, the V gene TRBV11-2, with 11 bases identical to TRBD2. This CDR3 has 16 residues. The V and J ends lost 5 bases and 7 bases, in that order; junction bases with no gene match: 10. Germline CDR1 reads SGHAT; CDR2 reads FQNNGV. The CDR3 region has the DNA TGTGCCAGCAGCAAACAACTAGCGGGAGAGAAGAATGAGCAGTTCTTC. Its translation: CASSKQLAGEKNEQFF.

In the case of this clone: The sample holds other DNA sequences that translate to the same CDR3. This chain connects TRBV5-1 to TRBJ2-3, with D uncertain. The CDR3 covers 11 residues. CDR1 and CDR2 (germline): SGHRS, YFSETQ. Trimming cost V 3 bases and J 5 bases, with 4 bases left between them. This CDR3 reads CASSSEDTQYF. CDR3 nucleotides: TGCGCCAGCAGCTCAGAAGATACGCAGTATTTT.

The CDR3 region is CASSPGTSYNEQFF. In DNA form, the CDR3 reads TGTGCCAGTAGTCCTGGGACTTCCTACAATGAGCAGTTCTTC. The chain employs TRBV19 and TRBJ2-1; a weak D match, TRBD2 (6 bases). The CDR3 contains 14 residues. From germline, CDR1 is LNHDA and CDR2 SQIVND (reference sequence). V gave up 5 bases and J gave up 1 base, with 9 bases separating them.

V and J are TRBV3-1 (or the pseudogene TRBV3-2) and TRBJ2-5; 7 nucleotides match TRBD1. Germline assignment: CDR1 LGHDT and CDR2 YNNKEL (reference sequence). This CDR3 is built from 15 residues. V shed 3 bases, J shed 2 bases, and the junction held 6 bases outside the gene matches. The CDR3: CASSQATGVQETQYF. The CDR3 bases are TGTGCCAGCAGCCAGGCAACAGGGGTTCAAGAGACCCAGTACTTC.

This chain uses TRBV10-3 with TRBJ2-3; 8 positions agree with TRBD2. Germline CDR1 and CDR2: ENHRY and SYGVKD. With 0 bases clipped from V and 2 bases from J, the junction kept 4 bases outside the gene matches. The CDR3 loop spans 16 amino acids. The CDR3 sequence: CAISESGGRLTDTQYF. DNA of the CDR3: TGTGCCATCAGTGAGTCGGGCGGGAGGCTCACAGATACGCAGTATTTT.

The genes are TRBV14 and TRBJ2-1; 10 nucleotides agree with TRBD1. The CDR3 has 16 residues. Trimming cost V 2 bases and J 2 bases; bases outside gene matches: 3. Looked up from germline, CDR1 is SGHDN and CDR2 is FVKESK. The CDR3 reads CASSQRTGGAYNEQFF. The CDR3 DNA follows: TGTGCCAGCAGCCAACGGACAGGGGGAGCCTACAATGAGCAGTTCTTC.

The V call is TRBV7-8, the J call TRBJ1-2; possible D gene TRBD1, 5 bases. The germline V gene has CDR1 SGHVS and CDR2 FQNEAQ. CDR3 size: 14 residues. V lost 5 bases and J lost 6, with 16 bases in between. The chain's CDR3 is CASSPARLGDGYTF. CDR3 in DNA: TGTGCCAGCAGCCCCGCGAGGTTAGGGGATGGCTACACCTTC.

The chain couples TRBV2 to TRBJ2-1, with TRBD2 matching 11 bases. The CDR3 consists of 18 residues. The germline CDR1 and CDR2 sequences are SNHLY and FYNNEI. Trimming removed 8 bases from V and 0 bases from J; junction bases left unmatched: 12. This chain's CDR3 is CASSPGTSGRGSYNEQFF. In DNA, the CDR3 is TGTGCCAGCTCACCCGGCACTAGCGGGAGAGGCTCCTACAATGAGCAGTTCTTC.

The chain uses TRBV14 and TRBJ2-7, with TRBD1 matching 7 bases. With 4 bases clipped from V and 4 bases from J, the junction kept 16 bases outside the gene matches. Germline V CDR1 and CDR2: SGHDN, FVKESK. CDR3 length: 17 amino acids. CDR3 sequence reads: CASSPTTGTRVVYEQYF. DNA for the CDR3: TGTGCCAGCAGCCCCACGACAGGGACGCGGGTCGTATACGAGCAGTACTTC.